Listed here are 14 T cell receptor beta chains from one sample, sequenced in a study of PD-1 blockade in classical Hodgkin lymphoma. TCRdb's copy holds only in-frame clones and misses some; the assay was immunoSEQ multiplex PCR. The sample yields over 60,000 clones, roughly 92% seen once. Time point: newly diagnosed, previously untreated cHL patient sample. Specimen: peripheral blood mononuclear cells (PBMCs). All receptors come from a human donor with classical Hodgkin lymphoma.

This clone was observed a single time. The V and J genes are TRBV7-8 and TRBJ2-3; D is perhaps TRBD2 (6 bases). V lost 1 base and J lost 10, with 15 bases in between. The germline V gene encodes CDR1 SGHVS and CDR2 FQNEAQ. The CDR3 runs to 14 residues. The CDR3 spells CASSLEGTRRAQYF. The DNA for the CDR3 is TGTGCCAGCAGCTTAGAAGGGACGCGGAGGGCGCAGTATTTT.

The genes are TRBV30 and TRBJ2-5; D tentatively reads TRBD1 or TRBD2 (5 bases each). V lost 2 bases and J lost 9, with 13 bases in between. The germline gives CDR1 GTSNPN, CDR2 SVGIG (reference sequence). The CDR3 spans 12 residues. The chain's CDR3 is CAWSIGTFAQYF. CDR3 coding DNA: TGTGCCTGGAGTATCGGGACCTTCGCCCAGTACTTC.

Note on this clone: At one of its ends the junction is not consistent with the germline gene, which may arise from a read error. The V call is TRBV12-5, the J call TRBJ1-1; D is unclear. CDR3 length: 14 amino acids. The germline V gene encodes CDR1 LGHNT and CDR2 FRNRAP. CDR3 loop: CASVLWKANTEAFF. CDR3 DNA sequence: TGTGCTAGTGTTTTGTGGAAGGCGAACACTGAAGCTTTCTTT.

This clone was detected only a few times. The chain recombines TRBV5-1 with TRBJ2-3; tentative D call: TRBD1 (6 bases). The CDR3 loop spans 14 amino acids. V shed 4 bases and J shed 2 bases, with 11 bases lying between them. Germline loops: CDR1 SGHRS, CDR2 YFSETQ. The CDR3 protein is CASSRTEITDTQYF. The CDR3 DNA is TGCGCCAGCAGCAGGACAGAAATCACAGATACGCAGTATTTT.

The chain couples TRBV28 to TRBJ2-2; D remains unclear. The CDR3 is 13 residues long. Germline V gives CDR1 MDHEN, CDR2 SYDVKM. The V end was cut by 2 bases, the J end by 1 base, with 2 bases between. CDR3 in DNA: TGTGCCAGCAGTTTAGTGAACACCGGGGAGCTGTTTTTT. Translating gives CASSLVNTGELFF.

The chain links TRBV7-9 to TRBJ2-3, with TRBD2 matching over 10 bases. CDR1 SEHNR and CDR2 FQNEAQ come from the germline V gene (reference sequence). V trimming: 0 bases; J trimming: 2 bases; junction bases outside the gene matches: 2. CDR3 length: 16 residues. Here the CDR3 reads CASSLASGGFTDTQYF. In DNA form, the CDR3 reads TGTGCCAGCAGCTTAGCTAGCGGGGGGTTCACAGATACGCAGTATTTT.

The chain uses TRBV5-1 and TRBJ2-3, with D perhaps TRBD1 or TRBD2 (6 bases each). V lost 5 bases and J 0 bases, leaving 10 bases between the germline ends. From germline, CDR1 is SGHRS and CDR2 YFSETQ. There are 14 residues in the CDR3. The CDR3 nucleotides read TGCGCCAGCAGAAGGGGGGTTAGCACAGATACGCAGTATTTT. Protein sequence: CASRRGVSTDTQYF.

V usage is TRBV7-9 and J usage is TRBJ2-5, with TRBD1 identical over 10 bases. The CDR3 extends over 16 amino acids. V gave up 5 bases and J gave up 4 bases; unmatched junction bases: 10. Germline V gene lookup returns CDR1 SEHNR and CDR2 FQNEAQ (reference sequence). As DNA, the CDR3 is TGTGCCAGCAGCCCGGGAACGGGACAGGGGTTAGAGACCCAGTACTTC. This encodes CASSPGTGQGLETQYF.

This clone was observed once. This rearrangement joins TRBV6-5 to TRBJ1-2; 7 bases are a match to TRBD1. Germline lookup yields CDR1 MNHEY and CDR2 SVGAGI. Trimming took 2 bases from V and 5 from J; bases not matched to a gene: 8. This CDR3 contains 15 residues. CDR3 nucleotides: TGTGCCAGCAGTTACGGGCGGGACAGCGCGTATGGCTACACCTTC. Protein sequence: CASSYGRDSAYGYTF.

V is TRBV7-3 and J is TRBJ1-5, with D uncertain. V was trimmed by 5 bases and J by 4 bases, leaving 9 bases between them. The CDR3 is 13 amino acids. Germline lookup yields CDR1 SGHTA and CDR2 FQGTGA. CDR3 in amino acids: CASSADRNQPQHF. The DNA for the CDR3 is TGTGCCAGCAGCGCGGACCGGAATCAGCCCCAGCATTTT.

The CDR3 nucleotides read TGTGCCAGCAGTAATAGACGACAACTCACAGATACGCAGTATTTT. Amino acids: CASSNRRQLTDTQYF. The rearrangement links TRBV2 to TRBJ2-3; D gene uncertain. CDR1 and CDR2 (germline): SNHLY, FYNNEI. The CDR3 extends over 15 amino acids. Trimming removed 5 bases from V and 2 bases from J, with 14 bases in between.

This clone was recorded only once. The V gene is TRBV6-1, the J gene TRBJ2-2; perhaps D is TRBD1 or TRBD2 (5 bases each). The CDR3 spans 15 residues. The germline V gene encodes CDR1 MNHNS and CDR2 SASEGT. Trimming cost V 7 bases and J 7 bases, with 19 bases left between them. The CDR3 bases are TGTGCCAGCATCCCAATAACCGGGGCTTACGGGGAGCTGTTTTTT. Its protein product is CASIPITGAYGELFF.

The V call is TRBV4-1, the J call TRBJ2-5; D call uncertain. Trimming shortened V by 0 bases and J by 5 bases, and 19 bases separated the two germline ends. The germline V gene has CDR1 MGHRA and CDR2 YSYEKL. This CDR3 has 17 residues. The CDR3 DNA reads TGCGCCAGCAGCCAAGACAGATTCTTGCCAATTGATGAGACCCAGTACTTC. As protein: CASSQDRFLPIDETQYF.

This chain joins TRBV6-1 and TRBJ1-4; D may be TRBD1 (5 bases). The germline gives CDR1 MNHNS, CDR2 SASEGT. The CDR3 spans 14 residues. Trimming cost V 4 bases and J 8 bases, with 14 bases left between them. This chain's CDR3 is CASSGGGVSEKLFF. CDR3 DNA: TGTGCCAGCAGTGGCGGAGGGGTAAGCGAAAAACTGTTTTTT.